This T cell receptor beta chain was observed in a study of blood T cell repertoires in COVID-19 (TCRdb year 2020). Regarding the research as a whole: Samples from collaborators originated in the United States, Italy and Spain and spanned both the acute and convalescent phases of COVID-19. The material from the prospective study consisted of cDNA or gDNA derived from T cells, B-cell-depleted T cells, or PBMCs. Deeply sampled blood TCRbeta repertoires from subjects exposed to, actively infected with, or recovered from COVID-19 were included in the dataset. The repertoires were released in a freely available public database meant as a resource for research on the immune response to SARS-CoV-2. Samples came from the ongoing ImmuneRACE study (first 160 participants) plus 1,254 subjects from 6 global collaborators. The sample metadata nearly always contained a de-identified subject ID, COVID-19 status, age in years and sex. Where HLA class I and class II types were available, the types were taken from metadata supplied by the sample provider, not from assay-based typing. What the study reported, not specific to this receptor: Clinical and demographic metadata were provided uncurated, with the amount varying by source and participant.

Notes on this clone: The clone's antigen remains unknown. It has no much larger one-base neighbor in the sample; base qualities were not kept.

The CDR3 starts with the cysteine, ends with the phenylalanine, and has 17 residues. Only CDR3 DNA is held: 51 bases, read in frame from base 1. The germline ends are 11 bases apart after V is trimmed by 2 bases and J by 0 bases. CDR1 and CDR2, per the germline V gene, are SNHLY and FYNNEI. Each collaborating institution followed its own protocols to collect whole blood in K2EDTA tubes. For TCRbeta analysis, collaborator samples were shipped as frozen whole blood, as isolated PBMCs, or as DNA extracted from either sample type. TCRbeta CDR3 regions were amplified from genomic DNA using the immunoSEQ Assay, a bias-controlled multiplex PCR. Per the authors' processing: The number of nucleated cells in each sample was estimated by amplification of reference gene primers within the assay. Sequence reads were collapsed and filtered to measure the absolute abundance of every unique TCRbeta CDR3 rearrangement. For each sample, productive Simpson clonality was calculated by taking the square root of Simpson's diversity index across productive rearrangements. TCRdb obtained this table from immuneACCESS and retained in-frame rearrangements with V and J assigned. These tables miss some clones; where compared with another copy, unresolved V genes account for less than half of the shortfall, and the remainder is unexplained. V, J and clone size were drawn from that table, and D and trimming were deduced from the DNA. This sample comprises 140,000 to 150,000 clones, over 75% of them detected only once. The ten top clones hold 3% to 3.5% of the sample.

The sequence is built from TRBV2 and TRBJ2-6, and TRBD1 may be the D gene, going by 6 matching bases. Input material: peripheral blood. The source is an older woman with active COVID-19. The sequenced DNA: TGTGCCAGCAGTGAAACGAGGACAGCCTCTGGGGCCAACGTCCTGACTTTC. Its product reads: CASSETRTASGANVLTF. With the rest looked up from the reference TRBV2 and TRBJ2-6 genes rather than sequenced, the full variable domain is EPEVTQTPSHQVTQMGQEVILRCVPISNHLYFYWYRQILGQKVEFLVSFYNNEISEKSEIFDDQFSVERPDGSNFTLKIRSTKLEDSAMYFCASSETRTASGANVLTFGAGSRLTVL.